The 18 T cell receptor beta chains below come from one sample, sequenced in a study of tumor and adjacent non-tumor tissue in lung cancer. No cell sorting was done before RNA was extracted from the tissue. Distant lung tissue was collected more than 3 cm away from the tumor edge. The library came from three nested PCR rounds adapted from ARM-PCR protocols. Each CDR3 protein gets one entry after TCRdb re-called the multiplex PCR reads with MiXCR. The data show roughly 48,000 distinct CDR3 sequences, with around 67% seen just once and 30% held by the top ten. Sequencing was carried out using distant non-tumor lung tissue. The receptor source for this set is a woman in her 70s with non-small cell lung cancer.

A remark on this clonotype: This may be a read error, as it is one base from a much larger clone. This chain uses TRBV29-1 with TRBJ1-1, with no clear D. CDR3 length: 13 amino acids. From germline, CDR1 is SQVTM and CDR2 ANQGSEA. The ends were cut back, 7 bases at V and 0 bases at J, with 12 bases in the middle. The CDR3 DNA follows: TGCAGCGCCCCCATCGGGGTGAACACTGAAGCTTTCTTT. As protein: CSAPIGVNTEAFF.

Of note for this clonotype: The junction departs from the called germline gene at one end, perhaps through a read error. V gene TRBV4-1 combines with J gene TRBJ2-5; 7 bases fit TRBD2. This CDR3 has 18 residues. CDR1 MGHRA and CDR2 YSYEKL come from the germline V gene. CDR3 bases: TGCGCCAGCAACCAATCCCTAGCGGTGCTGGCGGGATCGGATACCCAGTACTTC. As protein: CASNQSLAVLAGSDTQYF.

Details on this clonotype: No conserved phenylalanine or tryptophan ends this CDR3, so it is likely a read error. The DNA is omitted, as the CDR3 cannot be located on it reliably, and the CDR3 follows TCRdb's listing. This chain joins TRBV20-1 and TRBJ2-1; the D segment call TRBD1 is taken from the table without a DNA check. The CDR3 has 13 amino acids, counting both end residues. Germline CDR1 is DFQATT and CDR2 is SNEGSKA (reference sequence). CDR3: CSALGGANNERFL.

Note on this clonotype: The germline gene is not matched at one end of the junction; a read error may be the cause. The rearrangement uses TRBV4-1 and TRBJ2-7; D is unresolved. CDR3 length: 15 amino acids. CDR1 and CDR2 from the germline V gene are MGHRA and YSYEKL. CDR3 sequence: CDSSQGGQATYEQYF. DNA for the CDR3: TGCGACAGCAGCCAAGGTGGCCAAGCGACCTACGAGCAATACTTC.

Notes on this clonotype: The junction departs from germline at one end; a sequencing error may be responsible. The DNA of the CDR3 is TGCGCCAACAGCTTGGATACCCAGAACACTGAAGCTTTCTTT. This codes for CANSLDTQNTEAFF. The chain joins TRBV5-1 to TRBJ1-1; D not certain. Germline V gene sequence: CDR1 SGHRS, CDR2 YFSETQ. This CDR3 has 14 residues.

This chain links TRBV11-1 with TRBJ2-7, with TRBD2 as a possible D gene (5 bases). Germline loops: CDR1 SGHAT, CDR2 FQDESV (reference sequence). V was trimmed by 4 bases and J by 8 bases, leaving 18 bases between them. This CDR3 is built from 14 residues. CDR3 DNA: TGTGCCAGCAGCTCCGAAGCGGCTCGGTACAAGCAGTACTTC. Translated: CASSSEAARYKQYF.

In its sample, this clonotype is medium-sized. This chain connects TRBV29-1 to TRBJ2-1, with TRBD2 identical over 13 bases. The CDR3 runs 16 residues. CDR1 and CDR2 (germline): SQVTM, ANQGSEA. Trimming took 8 bases from V and 5 from J; bases not matched to a gene: 12. CDR3 sequence reads: CSFMGLAGTGDNEQFF. The CDR3 bases are TGCAGCTTCATGGGACTAGCGGGAACAGGAGACAATGAGCAGTTCTTC.

Note on this clonotype: This CDR3 is missing its conserved last phenylalanine or tryptophan, likely due to a read error. The rearrangement uses TRBV24-1 and TRBJ2-3; perhaps TRBD1 as D (5 bases). The germline V gene encodes CDR1 KGHDR and CDR2 SFDVKD. V lost 3 bases to trimming and J lost 7 bases, with 10 bases between them. The CDR3 contains 13 residues. CDR3 sequence reads: CATSDPTVNTQYT. DNA of the CDR3: TGTGCCACCAGTGATCCGACAGTGAATACGCAGTATACT.

The rearrangement links TRBV5-1 to TRBJ2-2; the match to TRBD2 covers 8 bases. Germline V CDR1 and CDR2: SGHRS, YFSETQ. V gave up 4 bases and J gave up 4 bases; unmatched junction bases: 15. The CDR3 covers 18 residues. CDR3 bases: TGCGCCAGCAGCCTCCCAGTGGAACTAGCGGTGAGCACCGGGGAGCTGTTTTTT. Residues: CASSLPVELAVSTGELFF.

This clonotype was detected many times. V and J are TRBV5-5 and TRBJ2-1; TRBD2 is a possible D gene (5 bases). CDR1 is SGHKS and CDR2 is YYEKEE in the germline V gene (reference sequence). The V and J ends lost 7 bases and 10 bases respectively, with 30 bases between them. This CDR3 has 17 amino acids. CDR3 coding DNA: TGTGCCAGCCGACGTAGCTTGTCTGCGGGCCGGCACGGAGAGCAGTTCTTC. This encodes CASRRSLSAGRHGEQFF.

On this clonotype: One end of the junction fails to match germline, which may point to a read error. V usage is TRBV29-1 and J usage is TRBJ2-7, with TRBD2 matching 9 bases. This CDR3 has 13 residues. Germline CDR1 is SQVTM and CDR2 is ANQGSEA. CDR3 region: CNVEISGGDEQYF. Here the CDR3 DNA reads TGCAACGTTGAAATTAGCGGGGGCGACGAACAGTACTTC.

In its sample, this clonotype was seen a few times. A single base separates this from a much larger clone, so it may be a read error. The gene calls are TRBV6-6 and TRBJ1-2; 9 positions match TRBD1. The germline V gene encodes CDR1 MNHNY and CDR2 SVGAGI (reference sequence). CDR3 length: 14 amino acids. CDR3 coding DNA: TGTGACAGCAGCCCCACCCGGACAGGGGATGGCTACACCTTC. Amino acids: CDSSPTRTGDGYTF.

Turning to this clonotype: At one end the junction does not follow the germline gene, possibly because of a read error. V usage is TRBV4-2 and J usage is TRBJ2-1; D uncertain. Germline values: CDR1 LGHNA, CDR2 YNFKEQ. The CDR3 has 19 amino acids. As DNA, the CDR3 is TGTGCCAGTAGCCAAGAAAGTGCCTACATCGGGCCGACCTACAATGAGCAGTTCTTC. Translating it yields CASSQESAYIGPTYNEQFF.

At least ten counts were recorded for this clonotype. V is TRBV4-1 and J is TRBJ2-1; TRBD2 agrees at 9 bases. The CDR3 has 16 residues. V gave up 0 bases and J gave up 4 bases; unmatched junction bases: 4. CDR1 and CDR2 from the germline V gene are MGHRA and YSYEKL. CDR3 region: CASSQDSAGGYNEQFF. CDR3 nucleotides: TGCGCCAGCAGCCAAGATTCCGCGGGAGGGTACAATGAGCAGTTCTTC.

This clonotype was picked up one time. At one boundary the junction diverges from the germline segment, which might be a read error. The chain carries TRBV6-6 and TRBJ2-7, with 10 bases that match TRBD2. The CDR3 sequence is 16 residues long. Germline V gene lookup returns CDR1 MNHNY and CDR2 SVGAGI (reference sequence). The CDR3 here is CASSDSPSGSSYKQYF. Written as DNA, the CDR3 is TGTGCCAGCAGTGACTCTCCTAGCGGGAGCTCCTACAAGCAGTACTTC.

In regard to this clonotype: One end of the junction does not line up with germline, which may come from a read error. The chain couples TRBV28 to TRBJ2-3; weak D call: TRBD2 (5 bases). The CDR3 has 13 amino acids. CDR1 MDHEN and CDR2 SYDVKM come from the germline V gene. The CDR3 loop reads CASSSPSRDTQYF. CDR3 coding DNA: TGTGCCAGCAGTTCCCCTAGCAGAGATACGCAGTATTTT.

In its sample, this clonotype was seen once. The junction departs from the called germline gene at one end, perhaps through a read error. The chain is built from TRBV6-1 and TRBJ2-7, with 10 bases lining up with TRBD2. In germline, CDR1 is MNHNS, CDR2 SASEGT. This CDR3 spans 16 amino acids. The CDR3 protein is CASRELLGLASDGQYF. The DNA for the CDR3 is TGTGCCAGCCGTGAATTACTGGGACTAGCGAGCGACGGGCAGTACTTC.

This clonotype was seen at least ten times. V and J are TRBV6-6 and TRBJ1-2; 9 positions agree with TRBD1. Germline assignment: CDR1 MNHNY and CDR2 SVGAGI (reference sequence). The CDR3 is made up of 14 amino acids. V was pared by 6 bases and J by 6 bases, with 8 bases of the junction left unmatched. The CDR3 DNA sequence: TGTGCCAGCAGCCCCACCCGGACAGGGGATGGCTACACCTTC. Translating gives CASSPTRTGDGYTF.